Following are 29 T cell receptor beta chains from one sample sequenced in a study of post-analysis software for immune sequencing data. Regarding the study as a whole: Patients carried roughly five TRBV segments more frequently than controls did, and TRBV5-6, TRBV5-1 and TRBV20-1 were among them.

Incorporated into the TCR beta cDNA libraries were unique molecular identifiers, which served to reduce PCR and sequencing biases. TCRdb independently ran MiXCR on the PCR reads; one entry per CDR3 protein. The sample includes 450,000 to 650,000 distinct CDR3 sequences, roughly two fifths of them seen just once. Their specific antigens are unknown. Sample: blood. All receptors derive from a girl aged 10 to 17 with multiple sclerosis.

V and J are TRBV7-9 and TRBJ2-5, with TRBD2 matching over 8 bases. Germline CDR1 SEHNR, CDR2 FQNEAQ (reference sequence). The CDR3 has 15 amino acids. Trimming at V came to 2 bases and at J to 5 bases, leaving 7 bases not matched to a gene. This chain's CDR3 is CASSLYGREAETQYF. The CDR3 bases are TGTGCCAGCAGCTTATACGGGAGGGAGGCGGAGACCCAGTACTTC.

The chain carries TRBV7-2 and TRBJ2-5; 10 positions agree with TRBD2. From germline, CDR1 is SGHTA and CDR2 FQGNSA. The CDR3 has 15 amino acids. V gave up 1 base and J gave up 4 bases; unmatched junction bases: 3. This chain's CDR3 is CASSLDGTSVETQYF. CDR3 sequence (DNA): TGTGCCAGCAGCTTAGACGGGACTAGCGTAGAGACCCAGTACTTC. Supplemented by reference TRBV7-2 and TRBJ2-5, the full variable domain reads GAGVSQSPSNKVTEKGKDVELRCDPISGHTALYWYRQSLGQGLEFLIYFQGNSAPDKSGLPSDRFSAERTGGSVSTLTIQRTQQEDSAVYLCASSLDGTSVETQYFGPGTRLLVL.

The table lists this clonotype with a count of one. This sequence joins TRBV7-9 and TRBJ1-4, with D possibly matching TRBD1 (5 bases). CDR1 SEHNR and CDR2 FQNEAQ come from the germline V gene (reference sequence). Trimming pared 0 bases from V and 6 bases from J, leaving 5 bases between. This CDR3 is built from 13 residues. The CDR3 reads CASSLAGDEKLFF. CDR3 in DNA: TGTGCCAGCAGCTTAGCAGGGGATGAAAAACTGTTTTTT.

In its sample, this clonotype was seen a few times. The V gene is TRBV12-3 or TRBV12-4, the J gene TRBJ1-5; D gene uncertain. The CDR3 totals 13 residues. V gave up 8 bases and J gave up 1 base, with 9 bases separating them. The CDR3, as DNA: TGTGCCAGCCGGCAAATGAGCAATCAGCCCCAGCATTTT. It encodes CASRQMSNQPQHF.

This clonotype has only a few counts. The chain is built from TRBV24-1 and TRBJ1-2, with a possible D match to TRBD1 (6 bases). V lost 2 bases, J lost 6 bases, and 6 bases lay in between. This CDR3 is 12 amino acids long. Germline lookup yields CDR1 KGHDR and CDR2 SFDVKD. CDR3 protein: CATSDYRDGYTF. CDR3 sequence (DNA): TGTGCCACCAGTGATTACAGGGATGGCTACACCTTC.

This clonotype was seen many times. This chain joins TRBV7-6 and TRBJ2-4, with 11 bases identical to TRBD2. Trimming at V came to 5 bases and at J to 6 bases, leaving 3 bases not matched to a gene. CDR1 and CDR2 (germline): SGHVS, FNYEAQ. The CDR3 runs 14 residues. The CDR3 sequence: CASSPGLAANIQYF. CDR3 DNA sequence: TGTGCCAGCAGCCCGGGACTAGCGGCAAACATTCAGTACTTC.

This clonotype was observed a few times. The rearrangement joins TRBV5-1 to TRBJ2-3; maybe TRBD2 (6 bases). The CDR3 sequence is 15 residues long. V was trimmed by 0 bases and J by 5 bases, leaving 13 bases between them. CDR1 and CDR2 from the germline V gene are SGHRS and YFSETQ. CDR3 sequence (DNA): TGCGCCAGCAGCTTGGCCGCGCAGGGACTAGATACGCAGTATTTT. Its protein product is CASSLAAQGLDTQYF.

The chain carries TRBV6-5 and TRBJ1-2, with D unclear. Germline V gene data show CDR1 as MNHEY and CDR2 as SVGAGI. The V end lost 6 bases, the J end lost 5 bases, and 10 bases lay between the germline ends. This CDR3 spans 12 amino acids. The CDR3 DNA follows: TGTGCCAGCAGAGTCGACCCGTATGGCTACACCTTC. Translation: CASRVDPYGYTF.

This clonotype came up a few times. This chain links TRBV6-5 with TRBJ2-5; 10 bases agree with TRBD2. CDR1 and CDR2 from the germline V gene are MNHEY and SVGAGI. V gave up 0 bases and J gave up 8 bases; unmatched junction bases: 3. The CDR3 runs 14 residues. The CDR3 nucleotides read TGTGCCAGCAGTTACTCGCCTAGCGGGGGAACCCAGTACTTC. As protein: CASSYSPSGGTQYF.

This clonotype occurred once. The J gene is TRBJ1-6, the V gene TRBV11-2, with D hard to call. Per the germline V gene, CDR1 is SGHAT and CDR2 is FQNNGV. The CDR3 runs 17 residues. V shed 0 bases and J shed 10 bases, with 19 bases lying between them. The CDR3 DNA follows: TGTGCCAGCAGCTTAGAATGGTCGGGCAGGTCGGGATCACCCCTCCACTTT. It codes for CASSLEWSGRSGSPLHF.

The genes are TRBV9 and TRBJ2-1, with D perhaps TRBD1 (6 bases). The germline V and J ends were trimmed by 0 bases and 6 bases, with 13 bases remaining between them. The CDR3 sequence is 15 residues long. Germline V gene data show CDR1 as SGDLS and CDR2 as YYNGEE. The CDR3 region is CASSVGSTGTNEQFF. CDR3 coding DNA: TGTGCCAGCAGCGTAGGTTCCACAGGGACCAATGAGCAGTTCTTC.

The DNA of the CDR3 is TGTGCCAGCAGAAGTTCGGGGAGGAGCTACGAGCAGTACTTC. This sequence encodes CASRSSGRSYEQYF. The chain carries TRBV12-3 or TRBV12-4 and TRBJ2-7, with a possible D match to TRBD2 (6 bases). Trimming stripped 6 bases from V and 3 bases from J, with 15 bases between. The CDR3 is 14 amino acids.

The rearrangement joins TRBV5-6 to TRBJ2-3; no firm D call. Germline V gene sequence: CDR1 SGHDT, CDR2 YYEEEE. V gave up 5 bases and J gave up 6 bases, with 10 bases separating them. The CDR3 length is 12 residues. CDR3 sequence reads: CASRKGRDTQYF. The CDR3 DNA reads TGTGCCAGCAGAAAAGGGCGGGATACGCAGTATTTT.

This clonotype occurred a few times. The rearrangement joins TRBV12-3 or TRBV12-4 to TRBJ2-7; tentatively, D is TRBD2 (6 bases). This CDR3 spans 14 amino acids. Between the trimmed V and J ends, which lost 6 bases and 2 bases, there was a span of 14 bases. The CDR3 loop is CASSTGVGTYEQYF. CDR3 DNA sequence: TGTGCCAGCAGCACGGGGGTTGGAACCTACGAGCAGTACTTC.

This chain links TRBV9 with TRBJ2-1; 8 bases align to TRBD2. The ends lost 0 bases at V and 0 bases at J; junction bases unmatched: 5. Germline values: CDR1 SGDLS, CDR2 YYNGEE. The CDR3 is 17 amino acids. CDR3 DNA sequence: TGTGCCAGCAGCGTAGAATTGCGGGGGGCCTCCTACAATGAGCAGTTCTTC. Protein sequence: CASSVELRGASYNEQFF. The variable domain in full, completed from reference TRBV9 and TRBJ2-1, reads DSGVTQTPKHLITATGQRVTLRCSPRSGDLSVYWYQQSLDQGLQFLIQYYNGEERAKGNILERFSAQQFPDLHSELNLSSLELGDSALYFCASSVELRGASYNEQFFGPGTRLTVL.

In this sample, this clonotype turned up a few times. The rearrangement uses TRBV9 and TRBJ2-5; D is undetermined. There are 14 residues in the CDR3. Germline V lookup: CDR1 SGDLS, CDR2 YYNGEE. Trimming took off 0 bases at V and 1 base at J, with 7 bases between the two ends. The CDR3 reads CASSVDGSQETQYF. For the CDR3, the DNA is TGTGCCAGCAGCGTAGACGGCAGCCAAGAGACCCAGTACTTC.

This clonotype was detected only a few times. V and J are TRBV5-6 and TRBJ2-7; the match to TRBD1 covers 7 bases. This CDR3 comprises 14 residues. Germline V gene data show CDR1 as SGHDT and CDR2 as YYEEEE. With 5 bases clipped from V and 1 base from J, the junction kept 6 bases outside the gene matches. CDR3 residues: CASRITGESYEQYF. The CDR3 nucleotides read TGTGCCAGCAGAATTACAGGGGAGTCCTACGAGCAGTACTTC.

This clonotype was seen a few times. The chain links TRBV4-1 to TRBJ2-3; 9 positions match TRBD2. The germline gives CDR1 MGHRA, CDR2 YSYEKL. This CDR3 is 16 amino acids long. V dropped 3 bases and J dropped 2; count of bases not matched to a gene: 6. CDR3 region: CASSHPLAGVTDTQYF. The CDR3, as DNA: TGCGCCAGCAGCCACCCTTTAGCGGGAGTCACAGATACGCAGTATTTT.

This clonotype showed up just a few times. J is TRBJ1-1 and V is TRBV24-1; a possible D gene is TRBD1 (6 bases). The CDR3 is 18 residues long. Germline V gene data show CDR1 as KGHDR and CDR2 as SFDVKD. V shed 2 bases and J shed 3 bases, with 21 bases lying between them. The CDR3 sequence: CATSDWRPLGAKDTEAFF. For the CDR3, the DNA is TGTGCCACCAGTGATTGGCGCCCTTTGGGGGCAAAGGACACTGAAGCTTTCTTT.

V and J are TRBV12-3 or TRBV12-4 and TRBJ2-6; 7 nucleotides match TRBD1. J lost 6 bases, V lost 8 bases, and 10 bases had no gene match. The CDR3 runs 15 residues. CDR3 bases: TGTGCCAGCGGAAACCCGACAGGGCAGGCCAACGTCCTGACTTTC. Encoded protein: CASGNPTGQANVLTF.

V and J are TRBV5-1 and TRBJ2-1, with 9 nucleotides matching TRBD2. There are 14 residues in the CDR3. V lost 3 bases to trimming and J lost 6 bases; unmatched junction nucleotides: 4. The germline V gene has CDR1 SGHRS and CDR2 YFSETQ. Here the CDR3 DNA reads TGCGCCAGCAGCTCTCTAGCGGGAATCAATGAGCAGTTCTTC. Translation gives CASSSLAGINEQFF. The full variable domain, completed using reference TRBV5-1 and TRBJ2-1, is KAGVTQTPRYLIKTRGQQVTLSCSPISGHRSVSWYQQTPGQGLQFLFEYFSETQRNKGNFPGRFSGRQFSNSRSEMNVSTLELGDSALYLCASSSLAGINEQFFGPGTRLTVL.

V is TRBV5-6 and J is TRBJ1-4, with 8 bases aligning to TRBD1. This CDR3 region has 17 residues. CDR1 and CDR2 (germline): SGHDT, YYEEEE. Trimming removed 1 base from V and 8 bases from J; junction bases left unmatched: 13. The CDR3 loop is CASSLFTGTGNREKLFF. The CDR3 DNA follows: TGTGCCAGCAGCTTGTTCACCGGGACAGGCAATCGGGAAAAACTGTTTTTT.

This chain links TRBV7-6 with TRBJ2-5; the D is unclear. The CDR3 has 12 residues. V was clipped by 6 bases and J by 2 bases, with 7 bases between them. Looked up from germline, CDR1 is SGHVS and CDR2 is FNYEAQ. CDR3 sequence (DNA): TGTGCCAGCAGTAACCATCAAGAGACCCAGTACTTC. Protein product: CASSNHQETQYF.

Regarding this clonotype: The junction differs from germline at one of its ends, possibly a read error. The CDR3 sequence is CASNSAQTLNTEAFF. The CDR3, as DNA: TGTGCTAGCAACTCCGCACAAACCCTCAACACTGAAGCTTTCTTT. The chain employs TRBV7-9 and TRBJ1-1, with D uncertain. The germline gives CDR1 SEHNR, CDR2 FQNEAQ (reference sequence). The CDR3 runs 15 residues.

The V gene is TRBV2, the J gene TRBJ2-7; D is ambiguous. CDR1 SNHLY and CDR2 FYNNEI come from the germline V gene. The ends were cut back, 4 bases at V and 0 bases at J, with 7 bases in the middle. The length of the CDR3 is 13 residues. DNA for the CDR3: TGTGCCAGCAGTGGGTACAGCTCCTACGAGCAGTACTTC. Translation: CASSGYSSYEQYF.

The chain carries TRBV5-1 and TRBJ1-5; D remains ambiguous. Per germline, CDR1 SGHRS and CDR2 YFSETQ. The V end lost 3 bases, the J end lost 7 bases, and 11 bases lay between the germline ends. The CDR3 loop spans 13 amino acids. CDR3 in DNA: TGCGCCAGCAGCTCTTATTATGGACAGCCCCAGCATTTT. Translating it yields CASSSYYGQPQHF.

This clonotype has just one count. The rearrangement uses TRBV5-6 and TRBJ1-1; 9 nucleotides agree with TRBD1. The CDR3 spans 17 residues. Germline CDR1 reads SGHDT; CDR2 reads YYEEEE. V was pared by 0 bases and J by 1 base, with 7 bases of the junction left unmatched. In DNA form, the CDR3 reads TGTGCCAGCAGCTTGGGGATAATGACAGGGGGGAACACTGAAGCTTTCTTT. Amino acids: CASSLGIMTGGNTEAFF.

A few counts support this clonotype. The chain uses TRBV12-3 or TRBV12-4 and TRBJ1-2; no reliable D call. V lost 2 bases and J 8 bases, leaving 12 bases between the germline ends. The CDR3 runs 13 residues. CDR3 sequence reads: CASSLTRTGGYTF. CDR3 DNA sequence: TGTGCCAGCAGTTTAACGAGGACTGGGGGCTACACCTTC.

This chain joins TRBV20-1 and TRBJ2-3; D gene uncertain. The V end was cut by 8 bases, the J end by 2 bases, with 8 bases between. This CDR3 has 11 amino acids. Germline CDR1 DFQATT, CDR2 SNEGSKA (reference sequence). The CDR3 DNA reads TGCAGTTTAGTCGACACAGATACGCAGTATTTT. Amino acids: CSLVDTDTQYF.